The 7 T cell receptor beta chains given below trace back to one sample, sequenced in a study of blood T cells in healthy people across ages. Sample-barcoded 5' priming and a J-beta primer mix drove a second PCR of roughly 6 to 12 cycles. TCRdb processed the 5' RACE reads anew with MiXCR; each CDR3 protein has one entry. Altogether 650,000 to 1,000,000 distinct CDR3 sequences are present, 30% to 45% being singletons, with the ten largest covering 10% to 15%. Material: blood. These receptors originate from a man aged 18 to 30 in good health.

The gene calls are TRBV10-3 and TRBJ2-2, with TRBD1 identical over 8 bases. Germline V gene data show CDR1 as ENHRY and CDR2 as SYGVKD. CDR3 length: 14 amino acids. After removal of 10 bases from V and 5 bases from J, the junction contained 9 bases not matched to a gene. CDR3 region: CATLQGGPTGELFF. The CDR3 nucleotides are TGTGCCACCCTACAGGGGGGCCCAACCGGGGAGCTGTTTTTT.

Details on this clonotype: This may be a read error: a much more frequent sequence differs by one nucleotide. The rearrangement links TRBV12-3 or TRBV12-4 to TRBJ2-3; D not resolved. The V end was cut by 2 bases, the J end by 1 base, with 10 bases between. There are 15 residues in the CDR3. CDR3 sequence reads: CASSLKEEGTDTQYF. The CDR3 bases are TGTGCCAGCAGTTTAAAAGAAGAGGGCACAGATACGCAGTATTTT.

This clonotype was observed a few times. V usage is TRBV6-6 and J usage is TRBJ1-1; 8 nucleotides align to TRBD1. Trimming removed 2 bases from V and 4 bases from J; junction bases left unmatched: 3. The germline V gene has CDR1 MNHNY and CDR2 SVGAGI (reference sequence). CDR3 size: 14 residues. The CDR3 region has the DNA TGTGCCAGCAGTTACGACAGGGGAGCCACTGAAGCTTTCTTT. As protein: CASSYDRGATEAFF.

This clonotype was picked up one time. The chain carries TRBV6-5 and TRBJ2-7, with 10 bases that match TRBD1. This CDR3 contains 15 residues. CDR1 is MNHEY, CDR2 SVGAGI, per germline. V shed 4 bases and J 7 bases; nucleotides not matched to a gene: 10. For the CDR3, the DNA is TGTGCCAGCAGTTCCGCCGGGACAGGGGAATTGGAGCAGTACTTC. Its protein product is CASSSAGTGELEQYF.

This clonotype has a handful of counts. The chain has TRBV27 and TRBJ2-3; 12 nucleotides align to TRBD2. The V and J ends lost 6 bases and 8 bases, in that order; junction bases with no gene match: 9. Germline V gene data show CDR1 as MNHEY and CDR2 as SMNVEV (reference sequence). This CDR3 is 15 amino acids long. CDR3 residues: CASRILAGGRGTQYF. CDR3 in DNA: TGTGCCAGCAGGATACTAGCGGGGGGACGGGGTACGCAGTATTTT.

The rearrangement uses TRBV6-2 or TRBV6-3 and TRBJ2-1, with a weak D call TRBD2 (6 bases). Germline V CDR1 and CDR2: MNHEY, SVGEGT. The length of the CDR3 is 16 residues. V lost 6 bases, J lost 0 bases, and 15 bases lay in between. DNA of the CDR3: TGTGCCAGCAGCTCCCTAATCGGGGGCTCCTACAATGAGCAGTTCTTC. Amino acid sequence: CASSSLIGGSYNEQFF.

V usage is TRBV10-3 and J usage is TRBJ2-3; 9 bases map to TRBD2. J was trimmed by 4 bases and V by 6 bases; bases with no gene match: 20. Germline CDR1 is ENHRY and CDR2 is SYGVKD. This CDR3 has 19 residues. The chain's CDR3 is CAIRPSMRGGRNSADTQYF. The CDR3 nucleotides read TGTGCCATCAGGCCGTCCATGCGGGGGGGCAGAAATTCAGCAGATACGCAGTATTTT.